These 5 T cell receptor beta chains were all obtained from the same sample, sequenced in a study of blood T cell repertoires in COVID-19 (dated by TCRdb to the early 2020s). Library creation used the immunoSEQ multiplex PCR assay. TCRdb retrieved this table from immuneACCESS and kept in-frame rearrangements only. Not all clones are present; in checked studies, unresolved V genes account for under half, and no reason is known for the remainder. The sample contains 200,000 to 300,000 clones, about nine tenths of them found a single time. Around 1.5% of the sample is in the top ten clones. The specimen sequenced was peripheral blood. These receptors originate from a woman in her fifties or sixties who had recovered from COVID-19.

This clone showed up just a few times. The chain couples TRBV7-3 to TRBJ1-1, with a tentative D call TRBD1 (6 bases). V was clipped by 4 bases and J by 6 bases, with 12 bases between them. Germline V gene data show CDR1 as SGHTA and CDR2 as FQGTGA. This CDR3 region has 13 residues. The CDR3 spells CASSSRQAAEAFF. DNA for the CDR3: TGTGCCAGCAGCTCCCGACAGGCTGCTGAAGCTTTCTTT.

The chain combines TRBV7-2 with TRBJ1-6; possibly TRBD1 for D (6 bases). V was shortened by 5 bases and J by 8 bases, with 16 bases between the two germline ends. CDR3 length: 15 residues. CDR1 SGHTA and CDR2 FQGNSA come from the germline V gene. This CDR3 reads CASSLQRQGHSPLHF. CDR3 in DNA: TGTGCCAGCAGCCTACAGCGGCAGGGGCATTCACCCCTCCACTTT. Based on the CDR3 plus reference TRBV7-2 and TRBJ1-6, the full variable domain is GAGVSQSPSNKVTEKGKDVELRCDPISGHTALYWYRQSLGQGLEFLIYFQGNSAPDKSGLPSDRFSAERTGGSVSTLTIQRTQQEDSAVYLCASSLQRQGHSPLHFGNGTRLTVT.

The chain uses TRBV18 and TRBJ2-1; 7 bases match TRBD1. The germline CDR1 and CDR2 sequences are KGHSH and LQKENI. V shed 0 bases and J 4 bases; nucleotides not matched to a gene: 6. The CDR3 contains 16 residues. The CDR3 here is CASSPPVRGLYNEQFF. The CDR3 DNA reads TGTGCCAGCTCACCACCCGTGAGGGGGCTTTACAATGAGCAGTTCTTC.

The chain has TRBV2 and TRBJ1-4, with 12 bases matching TRBD1. V lost 6 bases and J lost 1; bases outside the gene matches: 3. Germline CDR1 and CDR2: SNHLY and FYNNEI. The CDR3 length is 16 residues. The CDR3 here is CASRRDRGRTNEKLFF. For the CDR3, the DNA is TGTGCCAGCAGGCGGGACAGGGGGCGAACTAATGAAAAACTGTTTTTT.

V usage is TRBV6-6 and J usage is TRBJ2-7; the D gene is possibly TRBD2 (6 bases). The CDR3 is made up of 14 amino acids. The germline V gene encodes CDR1 MNHNY and CDR2 SVGAGI (reference sequence). Deletions cut 0 bases from V and 6 bases from J, with 12 bases between. CDR3 residues: CASSYSRLGGEQYF. The CDR3 nucleotides read TGTGCCAGCAGTTACTCCAGACTAGGCGGCGAGCAGTACTTC.